These T cell receptor beta chains were read from a single sample in a study of cytomegalovirus exposure and HLA in healthy donors. Data came from immunoSEQ multiplex PCR; TCRdb stores just in-frame clones and leaves some out. The sample consists of approximately 170,000 clones, roughly four fifths of them appearing once. What was sequenced was PBMCs. Source of these receptors: a woman between 25 and 40 years old in good health and CMV-seropositive. Each CDR3 is given without its conserved first and last residue. Each record gives: V gene, J gene, CDR3 protein.

V: TRBV2
J: TRBJ2-1
CDR3: ASGRGSYNEQF

V: TRBV2
J: TRBJ2-1
CDR3: ASSEGLASGRGSSYNEQF

V: TRBV4-1
J: TRBJ1-4
CDR3: ASSQGEEKLF

V: TRBV5-5
J: TRBJ1-1
CDR3: ASSWGGQGSGSEAF

V: TRBV29-1
J: TRBJ1-1
CDR3: SVDVMNTEAF

V: TRBV28
J: TRBJ2-1
CDR3: ASSLGGAYNEQF

V: TRBV7-2
J: TRBJ2-1
CDR3: ASSVRLADFYNEQF

V: TRBV6-5
J: TRBJ2-3
CDR3: ASSPASGRDTQY

V: TRBV5-4
J: TRBJ2-3
CDR3: ASSLPGLAGADTQY

V: TRBV2
J: TRBJ2-1
CDR3: ASTPGQVTYNEQF

V: TRBV28
J: TRBJ2-3
CDR3: ASSSLGGREGEDTQY

V: TRBV7-9
J: TRBJ2-7
CDR3: ASSLSPGYEQY

V: TRBV18
J: TRBJ2-1
CDR3: ASSPEMNEQF

V: TRBV19
J: TRBJ2-7
CDR3: ASSWDRSYEQY

V: TRBV7-2
J: TRBJ1-3
CDR3: ASSLQAALSGNTIY

V: TRBV7-9
J: TRBJ1-1
CDR3: ASSLIQGEGWTEAF

V: TRBV4-1
J: TRBJ2-3
CDR3: ASSQAGFDTQY

V: TRBV7-2
J: TRBJ2-1
CDR3: ASSISGTLYNEQF

V: TRBV25-1
J: NA
CDR3: ASSDHTGSEQY

V: TRBV6-5
J: TRBJ2-7
CDR3: ASSRSSGRVSEQY

V: TRBV5-1
J: TRBJ2-7
CDR3: ASSSTSSPLLTSYEQY

V: TRBV4-1
J: TRBJ2-7
CDR3: ASSPTSTGTHEQY

V: TRBV6-1
J: TRBJ2-7
CDR3: ASTEQVGREQY

V: TRBV6-1
J: TRBJ1-1
CDR3: ASSERGNTEAF

V: TRBV5-6
J: NA
CDR3: ASSWGETGDRSYEQY

V: TRBV27
J: TRBJ2-1
CDR3: ASAIPAPGQGFGEQF

V: TRBV10-3
J: TRBJ2-1
CDR3: AISELAGGYNEQF

V: TRBV6-1
J: TRBJ2-3
CDR3: ASSRGGSGTDTQY

V: TRBV13
J: NA
CDR3: ASSTTRTSGIYEQY

V: TRBV5-1
J: TRBJ2-1
CDR3: ASSLALNSYNEQF

V: TRBV19
J: TRBJ1-6
CDR3: ASRQSGGTLH

V: TRBV25-1
J: TRBJ2-3
CDR3: ASSEYSGRVGGTQY

V: TRBV29-1
J: TRBJ1-3
CDR3: SGGRPDPGSGNTIY

V: TRBV5-1
J: TRBJ2-1
CDR3: ASSLVVTNPNEQF

V: TRBV5-1
J: TRBJ2-5
CDR3: ASNPAGGRETQY

V: TRBV21-1
J: TRBJ2-4
CDR3: ASSSGLTY

V: TRBV5-6
J: TRBJ1-1
CDR3: ASRKDRGAMNTEAF

V: TRBV15
J: TRBJ2-1
CDR3: ATAQGSYNEQF

V: TRBV6-6
J: TRBJ2-7
CDR3: ASTRGVGGRGEQY

V: TRBV7-9
J: TRBJ2-7
CDR3: ASSLGVDEQY

V: TRBV7-6
J: TRBJ2-7
CDR3: ASSPRGGGRFYEQY

V: TRBV5-1
J: NA
CDR3: ASSLAAGRAHEQY

V: TRBV28
J: TRBJ1-5
CDR3: ASSFRGGFQPQH

V: TRBV27
J: TRBJ2-7
CDR3: ASSLWLGGAYEQY

V: TRBV28
J: TRBJ1-4
CDR3: ASSFALSEKLF

V: TRBV19
J: TRBJ1-1
CDR3: ASSTGTGGTEAF

V: TRBV7-6
J: TRBJ2-5
CDR3: ASSHDSSYQETQY

V: TRBV7-9
J: TRBJ2-7
CDR3: ASSSGTGTYEQY

V: TRBV6-4
J: TRBJ2-4
CDR3: ASRLAGLAKNIQY

V: TRBV5-1
J: TRBJ2-1
CDR3: ASSPGALGGEQF

V: TRBV18
J: TRBJ1-5
CDR3: ASSPRERTNSNQPQH

V: TRBV28
J: TRBJ1-5
CDR3: ASRPTGLRNQPQH

V: TRBV6-1
J: TRBJ1-5
CDR3: ASNGGQAHQPQH

V: TRBV18
J: NA
CDR3: ASSPGRDYEQY

V: TRBV2
J: TRBJ2-7
CDR3: ASSEGTSGNYEQY

V: TRBV19
J: TRBJ1-5
CDR3: ASGQNQPQH

V: TRBV6-4
J: TRBJ2-1
CDR3: ASSDSSTREQF